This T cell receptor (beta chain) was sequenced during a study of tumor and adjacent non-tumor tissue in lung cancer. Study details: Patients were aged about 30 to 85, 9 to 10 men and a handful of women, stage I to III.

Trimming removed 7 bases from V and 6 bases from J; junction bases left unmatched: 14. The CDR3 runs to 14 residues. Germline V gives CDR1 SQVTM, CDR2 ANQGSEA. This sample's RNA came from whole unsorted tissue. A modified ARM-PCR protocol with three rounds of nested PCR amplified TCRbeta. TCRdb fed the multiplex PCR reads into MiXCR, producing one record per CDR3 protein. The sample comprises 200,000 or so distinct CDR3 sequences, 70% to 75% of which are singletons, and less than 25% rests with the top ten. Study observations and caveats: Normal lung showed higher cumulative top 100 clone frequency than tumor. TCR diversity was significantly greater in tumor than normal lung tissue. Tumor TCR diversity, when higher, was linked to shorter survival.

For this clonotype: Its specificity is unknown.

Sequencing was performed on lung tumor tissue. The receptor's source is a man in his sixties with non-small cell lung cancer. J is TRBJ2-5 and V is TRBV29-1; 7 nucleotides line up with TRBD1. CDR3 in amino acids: CSAWAGGVGKTQYF. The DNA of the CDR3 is TGCAGCGCCTGGGCAGGGGGAGTGGGGAAGACCCAGTACTTC.